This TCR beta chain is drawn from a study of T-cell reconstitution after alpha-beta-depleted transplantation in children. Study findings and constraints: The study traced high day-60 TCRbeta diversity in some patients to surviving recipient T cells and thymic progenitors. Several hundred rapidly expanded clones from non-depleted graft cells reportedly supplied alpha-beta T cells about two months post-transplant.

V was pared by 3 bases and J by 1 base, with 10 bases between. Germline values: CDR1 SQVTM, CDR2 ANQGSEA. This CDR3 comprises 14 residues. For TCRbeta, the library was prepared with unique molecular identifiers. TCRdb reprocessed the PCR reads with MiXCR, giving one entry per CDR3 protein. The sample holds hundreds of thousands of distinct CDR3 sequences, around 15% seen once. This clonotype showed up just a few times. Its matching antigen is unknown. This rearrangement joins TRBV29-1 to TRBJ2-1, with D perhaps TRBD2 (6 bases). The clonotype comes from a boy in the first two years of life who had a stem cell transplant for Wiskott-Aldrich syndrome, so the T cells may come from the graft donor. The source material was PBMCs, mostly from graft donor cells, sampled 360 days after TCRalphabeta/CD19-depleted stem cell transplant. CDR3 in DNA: TGCAGCGTTGATCACGGGGGTTCCTACAATGAGCAGTTCTTC. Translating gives CSVDHGGSYNEQFF.